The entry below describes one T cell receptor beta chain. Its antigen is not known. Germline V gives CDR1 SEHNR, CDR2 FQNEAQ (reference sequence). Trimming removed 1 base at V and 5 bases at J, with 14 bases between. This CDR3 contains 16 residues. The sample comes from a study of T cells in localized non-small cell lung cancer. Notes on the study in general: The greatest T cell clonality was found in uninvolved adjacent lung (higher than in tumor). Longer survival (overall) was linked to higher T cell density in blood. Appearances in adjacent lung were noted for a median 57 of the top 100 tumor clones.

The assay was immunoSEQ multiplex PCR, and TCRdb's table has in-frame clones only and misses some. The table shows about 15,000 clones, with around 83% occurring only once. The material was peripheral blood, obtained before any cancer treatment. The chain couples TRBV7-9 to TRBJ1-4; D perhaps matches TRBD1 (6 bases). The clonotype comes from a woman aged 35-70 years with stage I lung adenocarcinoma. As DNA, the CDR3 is TGTGCCAGCAGCTTAGAGGGCAGGGGATGGAATGAAAAACTGTTTTTT. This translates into CASSLEGRGWNEKLFF.